A selection of T cell receptor beta chains follows, all from one sample in a study of Ad26.COV2.S vaccination and SARS-CoV-2 variants. TCRdb keeps only in-frame clones here, not all; method: immunoSEQ multiplex PCR. The sample yields about 430,000 clones, about nine tenths seen once. The material was peripheral blood, obtained in a trial of Ad26.COV2.S vaccine versus placebo. All receptors derive from a person aged 18-65 years who received the Ad26.COV2.S COVID-19 vaccine or a placebo. Both conserved end residues are part of each CDR3. A D gene is named only where the DNA matches it firmly. The size field is filled for only some rows; it gives once, few, many or a size class.

J gene	V gene	D gene	clone size	CDR3 protein
TRBJ2-1	TRBV5-1	-	-	CASSLGDSPGGNEQFF
TRBJ2-1	TRBV5-1	-	-	CASSSSGTHEQFF
TRBJ1-1	TRBV6-6	TRBD1	-	CASSRTLTGGITEAFF
TRBJ2-7	TRBV24-1	TRBD1	-	CATSVLSGTGYEQYF
TRBJ2-2	TRBV7-2	-	-	CASSLVAGGELFF
TRBJ2-1	TRBV10-2	-	once	CASSESLSEQFF
TRBJ2-7	TRBV7-2	TRBD1	few	CASSPGQGYGEQYF
TRBJ2-1	TRBV29-1	TRBD1	-	CSARQGLVNEQFF
TRBJ1-1	TRBV7-2	-	-	CASSWTNTEAFF
TRBJ1-2	TRBV5-4	TRBD1	-	CASSIRDRGGYTF
TRBJ2-2	TRBV27	TRBD2	-	CASSLLPLTSGTNTGELFF
TRBJ2-1	TRBV4-3	-	-	CASSQVRSSYNEQFF
TRBJ1-3	TRBV5-1	TRBD1	-	CASSSSGGSGNTIYF
TRBJ1-2	TRBV3-1/TRBV3-2	TRBD1	-	CASSQSLAGQGSGYTF
TRBJ1-1	TRBV18	TRBD1	-	CASSPRQGRDFF
TRBJ1-4	TRBV19	-	once	CASTPGVVTNEKLFF
TRBJ2-7	TRBV29-1	TRBD2	once	CSVRGTPGTSFSSYEQYF
TRBJ1-2	TRBV6-1	-	-	CASSEALAGASQNYGYTF
TRBJ2-3	TRBV6-5	-	-	CASSYAAQQYF
TRBJ2-2	TRBV3-1/TRBV3-2	-	-	CASSQTGSGELFF
TRBJ1-2	TRBV7-6	TRBD1	-	CASSNPGQPVYGYTF
TRBJ1-1	TRBV7-2	-	-	CASSLVQGPPTEAFF
TRBJ2-7	TRBV3-1/TRBV3-2	-	-	CASSQDSNSAGVTYEQYF
TRBJ2-7	TRBV6-1	-	-	CASSEGTAHTYEQYF
TRBJ2-1	TRBV11-2	TRBD2	-	CASSLLAGVYNEQFF
TRBJ2-3	TRBV6-6	-	-	CASSRLHPSTDTQYF
TRBJ1-4	TRBV7-9	-	once	CASSLLEGIDEKLFF
TRBJ1-1	TRBV18	TRBD1	-	CASSPQQGTNTEAFF
TRBJ1-1	TRBV7-8	-	-	CASSLWGGNTEAFF
TRBJ1-2	TRBV27	-	-	CASSLLNRVEYGYTF
TRBJ1-5	TRBV7-2	TRBD1	-	CASSPWTGGESNQPQHF
TRBJ2-1	TRBV5-4	-	-	CASSSGLVEYNEQFF
TRBJ2-5	TRBV6-5	-	-	CASSSGGRGETQYF
TRBJ1-3	TRBV29-1	-	-	CSVEPRLADTIYF
TRBJ1-2	TRBV30	-	-	CAWSQGWEGIYGYTF
TRBJ2-1	TRBV4-3	-	-	CASSQDWRRGDEQFF
TRBJ1-3	TRBV5-1	-	-	CASSTSGTSPPLGNTIYF
TRBJ1-6	TRBV5-4	-	-	CASSSGSKSPLHF
TRBJ1-2	TRBV12-3/TRBV12-4	-	-	CASSFLIYGYTF
TRBJ2-1	TRBV7-2	TRBD2	once	CASTSGTHEQFF
TRBJ1-1	TRBV18	-	-	CASSPGQNYEAFF
TRBJ1-1	TRBV28	-	-	CASSLSPGRGNTEAFF
TRBJ2-2	TRBV10-3	TRBD2	-	CAIRGTSGSAGELFF
TRBJ2-7	TRBV7-2	-	-	CASSADGTYEQYF
TRBJ2-5	TRBV5-1	TRBD1	once	CASSDPDRGQKTQYF
TRBJ2-5	TRBV4-3	-	-	CASSLQGQQETQYF